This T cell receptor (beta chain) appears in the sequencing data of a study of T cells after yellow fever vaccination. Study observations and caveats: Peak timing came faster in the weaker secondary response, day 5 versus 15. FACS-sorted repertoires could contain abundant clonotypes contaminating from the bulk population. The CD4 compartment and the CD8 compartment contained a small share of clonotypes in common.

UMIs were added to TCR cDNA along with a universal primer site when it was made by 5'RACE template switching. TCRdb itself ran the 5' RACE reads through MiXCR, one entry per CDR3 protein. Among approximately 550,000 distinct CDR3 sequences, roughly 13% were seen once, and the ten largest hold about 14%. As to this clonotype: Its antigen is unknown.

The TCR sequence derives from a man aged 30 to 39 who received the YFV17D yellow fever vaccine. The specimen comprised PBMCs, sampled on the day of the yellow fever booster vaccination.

This chain's CDR3 is CASSQRGRGTEAFF. The CDR3 region has the DNA TGCGCCAGCAGCCAGAGGGGAAGAGGCACTGAAGCTTTCTTT. V usage is TRBV4-3 and J usage is TRBJ1-1; maybe TRBD1 (5 bases). CDR3 length equals 14 residues. CDR1 is LGHNA, CDR2 YSLEER, per germline. The germline V and J ends were trimmed by 3 bases and 4 bases, with 12 bases remaining between them.